Included here is one TCR beta chain sequence, with context. The data are from a study of blood T cell repertoires in COVID-19. Background on the study: PBMCs, B-cell-depleted T cells, or T cells provided the cDNA or gDNA that made up the material.

Study processing details: Estimation of nucleated cell counts was performed using reference gene primer amplification. The assay was immunoSEQ multiplex PCR, and TCRdb's table has in-frame clones only and misses some. The V and J calls and clone size were taken over from that table, and D and trimming were inferred from the DNA. This table has fewer than 300,000 clones, more than 85% appearing once. V was clipped by 6 bases and J by 9 bases, with 18 bases between them. The CDR3 spans 14 residues. The germline CDR1 and CDR2 sequences are MNHEY and SVGAGI. V usage is TRBV6-5 and J usage is TRBJ2-1; D call uncertain. The sequence was obtained from a woman aged 25 to 39 with COVID-19, enrolled during active disease. The sequencing sample was made of peripheral blood. The CDR3 is CASSPGPNPVEQFF. The CDR3 bases are TGTGCCAGCAGCCCGGGTCCAAACCCAGTTGAGCAGTTCTTC.